This TCR beta chain was observed in a study of neurological immune-mediated disorders. TCRdb itself ran the 5' RACE reads through MiXCR, one entry per CDR3 protein. The top ten hold about 1.6% of the sample, which has about 49,000 distinct CDR3 sequences, 9% to 10% seen once. Indicated time point: longitudinal time-point 1 (baseline). This CDR3 region has 17 residues. Germline trimming cut 3 bases from V and 6 bases from J; bases unmatched to any gene: 9. CDR1 and CDR2 (germline): SGHDT, YYEEEE. This clonotype was detected many times. This receptor was taken from a woman aged 40 to 50 in good health. The chain uses TRBV5-6 and TRBJ2-2; 12 bases are shared with TRBD2. Source material: PBMCs. The CDR3 protein is CASSSIQASGGAGELFF. The CDR3 bases are TGTGCCAGCAGCTCCATCCAGGCTAGCGGGGGGGCCGGGGAGCTGTTTTTT.